This TCR beta chain stems from a study of OX40 agonist ivuxolimab in advanced cancers. Overall study: Of mixed ages from 23 to 79 and averaging about 65 years, the group was 65% to 85% male. Three patients, one with hepatocellular carcinoma and two with cutaneous melanoma, responded partially. Findings and caveats of the study: Some nonresponders likewise displayed low normalized T-cell clonal expansion.

Sequencing used immunoSEQ multiplex PCR; TCRdb keeps in-frame clones, though not all of them. The sample has under 200,000 clones, 94% seen once. The germline V gene encodes CDR1 SGHTA and CDR2 FQGNSA. The ends were cut back, 3 bases at V and 7 bases at J, with 19 bases in the middle. This CDR3 spans 17 amino acids. About this clone: The antigen remains unidentified.

This chain uses TRBV7-2 with TRBJ1-6, with D unresolved. This sequence was found in an adult with an advanced solid tumor such as melanoma, head and neck, liver or kidney cancer. The sample here was CD4+ or CD8+ T cells sorted from blood, taken in a trial of the OX40 agonist ivuxolimab. This CDR3 is CASSFSPQASENSPLHF. The CDR3 DNA follows: TGTGCCAGCAGCTTCTCTCCTCAAGCTAGCGAGAATTCACCCCTCCACTTT.